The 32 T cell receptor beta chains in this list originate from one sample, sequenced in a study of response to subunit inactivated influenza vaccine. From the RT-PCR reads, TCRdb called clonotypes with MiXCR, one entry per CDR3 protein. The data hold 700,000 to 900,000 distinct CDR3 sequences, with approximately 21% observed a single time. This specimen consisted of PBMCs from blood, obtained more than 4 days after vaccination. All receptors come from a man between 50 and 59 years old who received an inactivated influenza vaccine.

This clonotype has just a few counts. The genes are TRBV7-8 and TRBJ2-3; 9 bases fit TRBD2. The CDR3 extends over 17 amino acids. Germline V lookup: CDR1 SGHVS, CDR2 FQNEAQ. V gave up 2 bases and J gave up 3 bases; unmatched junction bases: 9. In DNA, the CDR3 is TGTGCCAGCAGCTTAAACCCTAGCGGGATACGGACAGATACGCAGTATTTT. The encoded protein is CASSLNPSGIRTDTQYF.

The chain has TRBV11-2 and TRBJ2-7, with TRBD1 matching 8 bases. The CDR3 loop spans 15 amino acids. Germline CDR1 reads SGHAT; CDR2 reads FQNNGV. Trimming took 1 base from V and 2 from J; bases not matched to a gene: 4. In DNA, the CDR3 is TGTGCCAGCAGCTTAGGGGGACAGGCCACCTACGAGCAGTACTTC. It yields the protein CASSLGGQATYEQYF.

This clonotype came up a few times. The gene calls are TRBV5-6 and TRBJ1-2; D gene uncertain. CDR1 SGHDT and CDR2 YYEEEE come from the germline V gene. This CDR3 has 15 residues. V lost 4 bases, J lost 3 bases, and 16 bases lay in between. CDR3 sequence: CASSPPGAGDYGYTF. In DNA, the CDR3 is TGTGCCAGCAGCCCCCCCGGAGCTGGGGACTATGGCTACACCTTC.

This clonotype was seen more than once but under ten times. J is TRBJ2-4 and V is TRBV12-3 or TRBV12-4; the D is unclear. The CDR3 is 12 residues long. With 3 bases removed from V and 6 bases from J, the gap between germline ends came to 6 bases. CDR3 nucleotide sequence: TGTGCCAGCAGTTTGGTCAGAAACATTCAGTACTTC. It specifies CASSLVRNIQYF.

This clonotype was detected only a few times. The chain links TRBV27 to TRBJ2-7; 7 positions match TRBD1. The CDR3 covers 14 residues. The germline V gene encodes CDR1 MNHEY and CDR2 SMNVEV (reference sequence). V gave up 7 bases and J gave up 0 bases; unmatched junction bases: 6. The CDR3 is CASTRTGNSYEQYF. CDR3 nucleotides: TGTGCCAGCACCCGGACAGGAAACTCCTACGAGCAGTACTTC.

The CDR3 sequence is CASKTTGEETQYF. Written as DNA, the CDR3 is TGTGCCAGCAAGACTACCGGGGAAGAGACCCAGTACTTC. The chain is built from TRBV12-3 or TRBV12-4 and TRBJ2-5; D is possibly TRBD2 (5 bases). This CDR3 contains 13 residues. V lost 7 bases to trimming and J lost 3 bases, with 12 bases between them.

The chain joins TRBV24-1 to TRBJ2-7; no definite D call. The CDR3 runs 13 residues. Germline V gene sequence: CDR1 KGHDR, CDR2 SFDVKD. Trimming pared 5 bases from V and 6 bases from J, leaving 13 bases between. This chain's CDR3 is CATSGYASSEQYF. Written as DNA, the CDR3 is TGTGCCACCAGTGGGTATGCTAGTTCCGAGCAGTACTTC.

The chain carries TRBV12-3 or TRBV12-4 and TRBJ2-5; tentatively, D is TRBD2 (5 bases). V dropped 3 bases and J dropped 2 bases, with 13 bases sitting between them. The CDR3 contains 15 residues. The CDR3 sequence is CASSFVGSLQETQYF. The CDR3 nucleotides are TGTGCCAGCAGTTTCGTGGGGAGTCTGCAAGAGACCCAGTACTTC.

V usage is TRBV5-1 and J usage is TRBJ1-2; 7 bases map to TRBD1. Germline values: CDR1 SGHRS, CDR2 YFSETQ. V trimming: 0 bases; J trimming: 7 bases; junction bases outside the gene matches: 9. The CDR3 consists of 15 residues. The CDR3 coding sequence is TGCGCCAGCAGCTTGGAAGGGGGCAGGCGCGGTGGCTACACCTTC. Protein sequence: CASSLEGGRRGGYTF.

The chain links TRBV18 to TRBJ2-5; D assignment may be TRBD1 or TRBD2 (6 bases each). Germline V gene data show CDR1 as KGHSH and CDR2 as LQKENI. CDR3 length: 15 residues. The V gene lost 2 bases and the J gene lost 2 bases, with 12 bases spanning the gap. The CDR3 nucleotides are TGTGCCAGCTCACCAAACGGGGGCGGTCAAGAGACCCAGTACTTC. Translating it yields CASSPNGGGQETQYF.

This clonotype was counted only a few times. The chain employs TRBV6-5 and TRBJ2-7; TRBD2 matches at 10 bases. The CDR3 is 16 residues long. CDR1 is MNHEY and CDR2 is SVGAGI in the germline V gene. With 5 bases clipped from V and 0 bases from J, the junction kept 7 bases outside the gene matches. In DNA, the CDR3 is TGTGCCAGCAGTAACCTAGCGGGGGAAAACTCCTACGAGCAGTACTTC. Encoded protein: CASSNLAGENSYEQYF.

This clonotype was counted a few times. CDR3 region: CASSLALSQGSPMNTEAFF. The CDR3 nucleotides are TGCGCCAGCAGCTTGGCCTTAAGTCAGGGGTCTCCCATGAACACTGAAGCTTTCTTT. This chain links TRBV5-1 with TRBJ1-1, with TRBD1 as a possible D gene (6 bases). Germline values: CDR1 SGHRS, CDR2 YFSETQ. V gave up 0 bases and J gave up 0 bases, with 21 bases separating them. The CDR3 runs to 19 residues.

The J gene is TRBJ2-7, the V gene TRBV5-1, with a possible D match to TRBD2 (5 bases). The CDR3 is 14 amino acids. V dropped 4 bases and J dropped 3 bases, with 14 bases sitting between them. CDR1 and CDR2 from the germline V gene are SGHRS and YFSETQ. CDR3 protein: CASSEGLTFYEQYF. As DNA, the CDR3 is TGCGCCAGCAGCGAGGGCCTTACTTTCTACGAGCAGTACTTC.

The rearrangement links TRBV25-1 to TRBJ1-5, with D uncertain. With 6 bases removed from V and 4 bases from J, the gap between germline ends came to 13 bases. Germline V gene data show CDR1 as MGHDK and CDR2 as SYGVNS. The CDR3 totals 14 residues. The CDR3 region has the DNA TGTGCCAGCAGAAAGGAAGGGTCGAATCAGCCCCAGCATTTT. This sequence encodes CASRKEGSNQPQHF.

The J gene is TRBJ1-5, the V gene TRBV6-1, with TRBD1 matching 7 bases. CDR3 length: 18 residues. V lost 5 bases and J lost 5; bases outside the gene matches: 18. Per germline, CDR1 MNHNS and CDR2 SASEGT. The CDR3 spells CASSLGPRQGLMYQPQHF. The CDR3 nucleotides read TGTGCCAGCAGTCTTGGGCCGAGACAGGGCTTAATGTATCAGCCCCAGCATTTT.

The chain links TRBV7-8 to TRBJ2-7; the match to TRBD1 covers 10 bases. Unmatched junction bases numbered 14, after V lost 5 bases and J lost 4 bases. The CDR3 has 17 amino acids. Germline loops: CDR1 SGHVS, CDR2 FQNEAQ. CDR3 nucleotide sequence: TGTGCCAGCAGCCCCCACCCCCGGGACAGGGGACTATACGAGCAGTACTTC. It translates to CASSPHPRDRGLYEQYF.

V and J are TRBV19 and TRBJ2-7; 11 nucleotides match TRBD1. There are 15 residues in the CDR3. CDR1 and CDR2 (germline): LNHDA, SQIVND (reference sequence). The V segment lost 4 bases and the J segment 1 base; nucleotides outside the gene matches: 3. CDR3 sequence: CASSKGTGGSYEQYF. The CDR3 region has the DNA TGTGCCAGTAGTAAAGGGACAGGGGGTTCCTACGAGCAGTACTTC.

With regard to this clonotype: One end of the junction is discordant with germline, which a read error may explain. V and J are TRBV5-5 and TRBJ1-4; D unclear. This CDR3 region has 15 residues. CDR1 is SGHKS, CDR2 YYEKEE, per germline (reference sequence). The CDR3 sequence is CASGFGGGVDEKLFF. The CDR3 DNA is TGTGCCAGCGGCTTCGGAGGCGGGGTTGACGAAAAACTGTTTTTT.

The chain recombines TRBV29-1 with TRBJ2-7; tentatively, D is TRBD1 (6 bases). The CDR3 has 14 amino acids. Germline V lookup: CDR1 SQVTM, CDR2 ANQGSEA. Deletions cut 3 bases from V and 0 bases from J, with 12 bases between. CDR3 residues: CSVEVRDTSYEQYF. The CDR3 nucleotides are TGCAGCGTTGAGGTCCGGGACACCTCCTACGAGCAGTACTTC.

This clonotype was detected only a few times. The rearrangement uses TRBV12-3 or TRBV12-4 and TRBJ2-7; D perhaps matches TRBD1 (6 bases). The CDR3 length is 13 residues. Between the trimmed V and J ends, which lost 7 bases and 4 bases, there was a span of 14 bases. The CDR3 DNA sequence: TGTGCCAGCACCTTGACAGGAAAATACGAGCAGTACTTC. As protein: CASTLTGKYEQYF.

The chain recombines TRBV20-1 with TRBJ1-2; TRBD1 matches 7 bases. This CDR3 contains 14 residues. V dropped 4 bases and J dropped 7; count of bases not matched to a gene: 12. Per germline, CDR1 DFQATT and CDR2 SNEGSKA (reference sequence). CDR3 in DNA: TGCAGTGCTAAGCAGGGGGGAGCGGGTGCTGGCTACACCTTC. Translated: CSAKQGGAGAGYTF.

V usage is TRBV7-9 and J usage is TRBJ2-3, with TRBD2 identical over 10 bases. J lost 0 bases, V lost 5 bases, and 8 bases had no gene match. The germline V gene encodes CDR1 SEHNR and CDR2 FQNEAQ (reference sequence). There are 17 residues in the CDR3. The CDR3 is CASSRPTSGVSTDTQYF. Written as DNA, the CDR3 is TGTGCCAGCAGCCGTCCTACTAGCGGGGTTAGCACAGATACGCAGTATTTT.

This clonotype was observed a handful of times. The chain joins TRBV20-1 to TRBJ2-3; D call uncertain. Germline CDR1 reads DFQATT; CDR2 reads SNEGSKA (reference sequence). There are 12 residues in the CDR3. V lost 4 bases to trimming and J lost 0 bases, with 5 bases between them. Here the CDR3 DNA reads TGCAGTGCTATTAGAAGCACAGATACGCAGTATTTT. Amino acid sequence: CSAIRSTDTQYF.

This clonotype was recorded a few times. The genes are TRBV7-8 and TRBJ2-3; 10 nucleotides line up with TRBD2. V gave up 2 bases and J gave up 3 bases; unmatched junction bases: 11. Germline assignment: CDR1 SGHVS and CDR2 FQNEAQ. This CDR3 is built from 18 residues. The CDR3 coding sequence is TGTGCCAGCAGCTTAAGGGCTAGCGGGAGTCATGCGACAGATACGCAGTATTTT. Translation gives CASSLRASGSHATDTQYF.

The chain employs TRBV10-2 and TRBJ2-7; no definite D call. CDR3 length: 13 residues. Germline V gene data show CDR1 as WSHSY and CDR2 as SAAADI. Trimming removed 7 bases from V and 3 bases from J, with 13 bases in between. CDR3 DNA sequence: TGCGCCAGCACCTTGACCCCCAACTACGAGCAGTACTTC. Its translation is CASTLTPNYEQYF.

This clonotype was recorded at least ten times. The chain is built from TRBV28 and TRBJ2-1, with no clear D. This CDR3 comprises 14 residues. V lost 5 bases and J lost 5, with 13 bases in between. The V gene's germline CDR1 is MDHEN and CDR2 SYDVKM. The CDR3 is CASSQGPNNNEQFF. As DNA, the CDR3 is TGTGCCAGCAGTCAAGGACCAAACAACAATGAGCAGTTCTTC. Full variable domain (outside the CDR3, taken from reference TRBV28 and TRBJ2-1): DVKVTQSSRYLVKRTGEKVFLECVQDMDHENMFWYRQDPGLGLRLIYFSYDVKMKEKGDIPEGYSVSREKKERFSLILESASTNQTSMYLCASSQGPNNNEQFFGPGTRLTVL.

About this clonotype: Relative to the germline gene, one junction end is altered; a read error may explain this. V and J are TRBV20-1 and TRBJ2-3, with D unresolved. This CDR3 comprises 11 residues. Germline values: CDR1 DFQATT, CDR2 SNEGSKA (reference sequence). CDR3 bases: TGCAGTGCTAGACCTGGAAGATACGCAGTATTT. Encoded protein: CSARPGRYAVF.

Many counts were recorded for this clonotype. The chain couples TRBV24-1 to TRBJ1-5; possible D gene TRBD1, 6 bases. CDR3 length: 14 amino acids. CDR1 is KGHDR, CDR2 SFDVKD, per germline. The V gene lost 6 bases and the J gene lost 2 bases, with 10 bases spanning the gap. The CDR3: CATSQSGGNQPQHF. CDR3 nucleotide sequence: TGTGCCACCAGTCAGTCAGGGGGCAATCAGCCCCAGCATTTT.

The CDR3 reads CSARDPSYGYTF. For the CDR3, the DNA is TGCAGTGCTAGAGATCCCTCTTATGGCTACACCTTC. The chain employs TRBV20-1 and TRBJ1-2; D unclear. This CDR3 spans 12 amino acids. Deletions cut 0 bases from V and 5 bases from J, with 7 bases between. CDR1 is DFQATT, CDR2 SNEGSKA, per germline (reference sequence).

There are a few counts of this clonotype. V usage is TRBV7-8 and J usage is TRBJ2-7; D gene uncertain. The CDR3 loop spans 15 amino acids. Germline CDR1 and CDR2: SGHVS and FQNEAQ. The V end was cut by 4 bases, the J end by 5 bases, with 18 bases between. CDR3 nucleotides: TGTGCCAGCAGCTCGCGACGGATACCATCCGACGAGCAGTACTTC. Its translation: CASSSRRIPSDEQYF.

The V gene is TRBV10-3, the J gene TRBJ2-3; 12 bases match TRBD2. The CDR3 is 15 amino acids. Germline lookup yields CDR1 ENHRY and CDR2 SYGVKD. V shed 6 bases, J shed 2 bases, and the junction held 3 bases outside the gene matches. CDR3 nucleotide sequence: TGTGCCATCAGCGCTAGCGGGGGGGCCACAGATACGCAGTATTTT. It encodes CAISASGGATDTQYF.

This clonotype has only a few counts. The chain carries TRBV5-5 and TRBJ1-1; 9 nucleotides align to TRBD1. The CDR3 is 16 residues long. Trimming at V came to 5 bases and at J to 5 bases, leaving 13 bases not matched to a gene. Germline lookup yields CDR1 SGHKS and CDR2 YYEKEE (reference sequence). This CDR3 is CASRSTGQGARTEAFF. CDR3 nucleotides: TGTGCCAGCAGAAGTACGGGACAGGGCGCTCGGACTGAAGCTTTCTTT.